The present TCR beta chain was sequenced within a study of cytomegalovirus exposure and HLA in healthy donors. About the research overall: Around 78 million unique TCRs, all from HLA-typed donors, were included in an early release of the data.

Germline V lookup: CDR1 WSHSY, CDR2 SAAADI. V lost 3 bases, J lost 8 bases, and 10 bases stayed unmatched. The CDR3 runs to 15 residues. Vbeta (60) and Jbeta (13) primers were used in the PCR. Produced via immunoSEQ multiplex PCR; TCRdb's table is partial and in-frame only. The sample comprises some 140,000 clones, over 65% of which are singletons, and 3% to 4% rests with the top ten. The sequence came from a middle-aged woman in good health and CMV-seronegative. The chain links TRBV10-2 to TRBJ2-1, with TRBD2 matching 7 bases. The specimen sequenced was PBMCs. CDR3 DNA: TGCGCCAGCAGTGACGGGGGAGGGCCATATGATGAGCAGTTCTTC. This gives the protein CASSDGGGPYDEQFF.